The 31 T cell receptor beta chains below all came from one sample that was sequenced in a study of cytomegalovirus exposure and HLA in healthy donors (dated by TCRdb to 2015 to 2018). Library generation was performed with the immunoSEQ multiplex PCR assay. The multiplex PCR relied on a mix of 60 forward primers for TCR Vbeta segments and 13 reverse primers for TCR Jbeta segments. The immuneACCESS repertoire file appears here via TCRdb, limited to in-frame rearrangements. These files lack a portion of the clones; in checked studies, under half of the deficit traces to unresolved V genes, and the cause of the others is not known. This sample lists 150,000 to 200,000 clones; over 70% were detected once. The ten largest clones add up to approximately 2% of the sample. Sequencing used PBMCs. The receptors come from a woman under 30 in good health and CMV-seropositive.

Details on this clone: A junction boundary mismatches the germline segment, possibly from a read error. The rearrangement joins TRBV7-9 to TRBJ1-3, with D unclear. Looked up from germline, CDR1 is SEHNR and CDR2 is FQNEAQ (reference sequence). The CDR3 is 17 amino acids. CDR3 in DNA: TGTTCCAGCAGCCATAGCGCGGTAGGAGGACTTCGAAACACCATATATTTT. Amino acid sequence: CSSSHSAVGGLRNTIYF. The whole variable domain, filled in from reference TRBV7-9 and TRBJ1-3, reads DTGVSQNPRHKITKRGQNVTFRCDPISEHNRLYWYRQTLGQGPEFLTYFQNEAQLEKSRLLSDRFSAERPKGSFSTLEIQRTEQGDSAMYLCSSSHSAVGGLRNTIYFGEGSWLTVV.

The CDR3 spells CASSLGWGDTDTQYF. CDR3 in DNA: TGCGCCAGCAGCTTGGGGTGGGGGGACACAGATACGCAGTATTTT. The chain carries TRBV5-1 and TRBJ2-3, with D perhaps TRBD2 (6 bases). The CDR3 is made up of 15 amino acids. Trimming shortened V by 0 bases and J by 2 bases, and 10 bases separated the two germline ends. Germline V lookup: CDR1 SGHRS, CDR2 YFSETQ.

The chain links TRBV29-1 to TRBJ2-2; TRBD1 agrees at 7 bases. Germline V gene data show CDR1 as SQVTM and CDR2 as ANQGSEA. Trimming took 7 bases from V and 7 from J; bases not matched to a gene: 3. This CDR3 region has 11 residues. The CDR3 DNA is TGCAGCGGCAGGGGGAGCGGGGAGCTGTTTTTT. This encodes CSGRGSGELFF.

The V call is TRBV6-5, the J call TRBJ2-3; D uncertain. V dropped 0 bases and J dropped 0 bases, with 10 bases sitting between them. The CDR3 is made up of 16 amino acids. CDR1 MNHEY and CDR2 SVGAGI come from the germline V gene. The chain's CDR3 is CASSYSADTSTDTQYF. DNA of the CDR3: TGTGCCAGCAGTTACTCAGCTGACACGAGCACAGATACGCAGTATTTT.

In regard to this clone: The junction differs from germline at one of its ends, possibly a read error. The V gene is TRBV11-1, the J gene TRBJ2-3; the D gene is possibly TRBD2 (7 bases). The CDR3 runs to 14 residues. CDR1 is SGHAT and CDR2 is FQDESV in the germline V gene (reference sequence). DNA for the CDR3: TGTGCCAGCAGCTTGGGGGGGCGCACTGATACGCAGTATTTT. It encodes CASSLGGRTDTQYF.

V and J are TRBV11-3 and TRBJ2-1; D may be TRBD2 (6 bases). Trimming removed 1 base at V and 5 bases at J, with 12 bases between. The germline CDR1 and CDR2 sequences are SGHNT and YENEEA. There are 15 residues in the CDR3. DNA of the CDR3: TGTGCCAGCAGCTTAGTTGGGGGGTACCACAATGAGCAGTTCTTC. Residues: CASSLVGGYHNEQFF.

V is TRBV29-1 and J is TRBJ1-2; D not resolved. The V end lost 3 bases, the J end lost 0 bases, and 5 bases lay between the germline ends. In germline, CDR1 is SQVTM, CDR2 ANQGSEA. There are 12 residues in the CDR3. This CDR3 is CSVEGPNYGYTF. In nucleotides, the CDR3 is TGCAGCGTTGAGGGCCCTAACTATGGCTACACCTTC.

This chain links TRBV6-1 with TRBJ1-2; D gene uncertain. This CDR3 is built from 15 residues. Germline lookup yields CDR1 MNHNS and CDR2 SASEGT. Trimming pared 0 bases from V and 8 bases from J, leaving 16 bases between. This chain's CDR3 is CASSEALRGGSGYTF. In DNA, the CDR3 is TGTGCCAGCAGTGAAGCGCTTCGAGGTGGATCCGGCTACACCTTC.

V usage is TRBV7-9 and J usage is TRBJ1-5; D is unclear. The length of the CDR3 is 14 residues. V lost 5 bases, J lost 5 bases, and 13 bases lay in between. Looked up from germline, CDR1 is SEHNR and CDR2 is FQNEAQ (reference sequence). CDR3 sequence: CASSESTVYQPQHF. The CDR3 region has the DNA TGTGCCAGCAGCGAAAGTACAGTGTATCAGCCCCAGCATTTT. Full variable domain (missing parts from reference TRBV7-9 and TRBJ1-5): DTGVSQNPRHKITKRGQNVTFRCDPISEHNRLYWYRQTLGQGPEFLTYFQNEAQLEKSRLLSDRFSAERPKGSFSTLEIQRTEQGDSAMYLCASSESTVYQPQHFGDGTRLSIL.

J is TRBJ2-6 and V is TRBV10-2, with 11 bases identical to TRBD1. V shed 2 bases, J shed 0 bases, and the junction held 6 bases outside the gene matches. This CDR3 region has 19 residues. In germline, CDR1 is WSHSY, CDR2 SAAADI. The CDR3 region is CASSETGTGGFSGANVLTF. In nucleotides, the CDR3 is TGCGCCAGCAGTGAGACCGGGACAGGGGGTTTCTCTGGGGCCAACGTCCTGACTTTC.

The chain couples TRBV7-9 to TRBJ1-6; no definite D call. The CDR3 totals 12 residues. From germline, CDR1 is SEHNR and CDR2 FQNEAQ (reference sequence). V shed 2 bases and J shed 7 bases, with 3 bases lying between them. The CDR3 region has the DNA TGTGCCAGCAGCTTAACAAATTCACCCCTCCACTTT. Encoded protein: CASSLTNSPLHF.

In DNA, the CDR3 is TGCGCCAGCAGCCAAGTCGGCGGCATCGGACTAGTGGTGGATACGCAGTATTTT. This encodes CASSQVGGIGLVVDTQYF. The chain carries TRBV4-1 and TRBJ2-3; 7 bases match TRBD2. CDR1 MGHRA and CDR2 YSYEKL come from the germline V gene. The CDR3 length is 18 residues. V lost 1 base, J lost 6 bases, and 16 bases stayed unmatched.

The chain is built from TRBV2 and TRBJ1-1, with D perhaps TRBD1 (6 bases). Trimming removed 6 bases at V and 3 bases at J, with 11 bases between. Looked up from germline, CDR1 is SNHLY and CDR2 is FYNNEI. The length of the CDR3 is 13 residues. CDR3 protein: CASREGVHTEAFF. The CDR3 DNA is TGTGCCAGCAGAGAGGGGGTTCACACTGAAGCTTTCTTT.

The V and J genes are TRBV4-1 and TRBJ2-1; D possibly corresponds to TRBD1 (6 bases). This CDR3 spans 18 amino acids. The V end lost 4 bases, the J end lost 8 bases, and 27 bases lay between the germline ends. CDR1 is MGHRA, CDR2 YSYEKL, per germline. The CDR3 is CASSRVGGWDIEIYEQFF. CDR3 sequence (DNA): TGCGCCAGCAGCCGCGTGGGTGGGTGGGACATTGAAATCTATGAGCAGTTCTTC.

This chain connects TRBV7-9 to TRBJ1-2; D perhaps matches TRBD1 (5 bases). This CDR3 is 12 amino acids long. Trimming removed 1 base from V and 7 bases from J, with 7 bases in between. Per the germline V gene, CDR1 is SEHNR and CDR2 is FQNEAQ (reference sequence). This chain's CDR3 is CASSLEGFGYTF. The CDR3 bases are TGTGCCAGCAGCTTAGAGGGGTTTGGCTACACCTTC. Combining the CDR3 with reference TRBV7-9 and TRBJ1-2 gives the whole variable domain DTGVSQNPRHKITKRGQNVTFRCDPISEHNRLYWYRQTLGQGPEFLTYFQNEAQLEKSRLLSDRFSAERPKGSFSTLEIQRTEQGDSAMYLCASSLEGFGYTFGSGTRLTVV.

The chain carries TRBV2 and TRBJ2-7; possibly TRBD2 for D (5 bases). The CDR3 runs to 12 residues. Per germline, CDR1 SNHLY and CDR2 FYNNEI. Trimming took 6 bases from V and 0 from J, leaving 6 bases between them. CDR3 sequence: CASRRDSYEQYV. The CDR3 DNA reads TGTGCCAGCAGACGGGACTCCTACGAGCAGTACGTC.

In its sample, this clone was seen once. The chain has TRBV28 and TRBJ1-5, with TRBD1 identical over 8 bases. Trimming cost V 2 bases and J 7 bases; bases outside gene matches: 10. CDR3 length: 16 residues. CDR1 and CDR2 (germline): MDHEN, SYDVKM. CDR3 region: CASSLPPGGVQQPQHF. CDR3 nucleotide sequence: TGTGCCAGCAGTTTACCCCCAGGGGGCGTTCAACAGCCCCAGCATTTT.

The J gene is TRBJ2-1, the V gene TRBV9, with D tentatively TRBD2 (6 bases). This CDR3 is built from 12 residues. The germline gives CDR1 SGDLS, CDR2 YYNGEE. Trimming left V 3 bases short and J 9 bases short, with 10 bases between. CDR3 DNA: TGTGCCAGCAGCGACCCGGGGGTTGAGCAGTTCTTC. This gives the protein CASSDPGVEQFF.

The chain is built from TRBV5-6 and TRBJ1-3; 7 bases match TRBD1. V was clipped by 4 bases and J by 2 bases; unmatched bases: 9. The CDR3 extends over 16 amino acids. Germline V gives CDR1 SGHDT, CDR2 YYEEEE. The CDR3 coding sequence is TGTGCCAGCAGCGACACAGGGGTTCAAGCTGGAAACACCATATATTTT. It specifies CASSDTGVQAGNTIYF.

With regard to this clone: This CDR3 is also generated by other DNA sequences in the sample. The rearrangement links TRBV28 to TRBJ1-1; D unresolved. Trimming left V 6 bases short and J 5 bases short, with 7 bases between. This CDR3 spans 11 amino acids. Germline-derived CDR1 and CDR2 are MDHEN and SYDVKM. CDR3 loop: CASSPRTEAFF. The DNA for the CDR3 is TGTGCCAGCAGCCCTAGAACTGAAGCTTTCTTT.

This chain connects TRBV7-3 to TRBJ2-4; TRBD1 matches at 7 bases. This CDR3 contains 15 residues. V trimming: 5 bases; J trimming: 5 bases; junction bases outside the gene matches: 9. Per the germline V gene, CDR1 is SGHTA and CDR2 is FQGTGA. CDR3 in amino acids: CASSLYRTGQNIQYF. The DNA of the CDR3 is TGTGCCAGCAGCCTCTACCGGACAGGCCAAAACATTCAGTACTTC.

Only a few counts were recorded for this clone. J is TRBJ1-4 and V is TRBV14, with 11 bases that match TRBD1. The CDR3 sequence is 15 residues long. Germline V gene data show CDR1 as SGHDN and CDR2 as FVKESK. V shed 4 bases and J 8 bases; nucleotides not matched to a gene: 6. The CDR3 nucleotides are TGTGCCAGCAGCCCCAGGACAGGGGGCTTAGAAAAACTGTTTTTT. Its protein is CASSPRTGGLEKLFF.

The chain employs TRBV29-1 and TRBJ1-1; maybe TRBD1 (6 bases). Germline values: CDR1 SQVTM, CDR2 ANQGSEA. The CDR3 consists of 11 residues. V gave up 6 bases and J gave up 7 bases, with 12 bases separating them. The CDR3 here is CSVKDSHEAFF. DNA of the CDR3: TGCAGCGTAAAGGACAGCCATGAAGCTTTCTTT.

CDR3 sequence reads: CASRRGRSTYGYTF. CDR3 bases: TGTGCCAGCAGACGAGGAAGGAGTACCTATGGCTACACCTTC. The chain combines TRBV11-2 with TRBJ1-2; no reliable D call. This CDR3 has 14 amino acids. Germline V CDR1 and CDR2: SGHAT, FQNNGV. V gave up 6 bases and J gave up 4 bases, with 15 bases separating them.

This clone came up a few times. J is TRBJ1-4 and V is TRBV7-9; D unresolved. V lost 6 bases and J lost 2, with 10 bases in between. CDR1 and CDR2 from the germline V gene are SEHNR and FQNEAQ (reference sequence). This CDR3 is 14 amino acids long. CDR3 amino acids: CASSPGVTNEKLFF. CDR3 in DNA: TGTGCCAGCAGTCCCGGGGTGACTAATGAAAAACTGTTTTTT.

The chain combines TRBV4-3 with TRBJ1-1; D ambiguous. CDR1 LGHNA and CDR2 YSLEER come from the germline V gene. The CDR3 length is 13 residues. The germline V and J ends were trimmed by 0 bases and 10 bases, with 12 bases remaining between them. The CDR3 region has the DNA TGCGCCAGCAGCCAAGATCAAGTCGGAGTAGCTTTCTTT. Protein product: CASSQDQVGVAFF.

This chain uses TRBV5-6 with TRBJ2-5, with 8 bases matching TRBD2. CDR3 length equals 15 residues. Germline assignment: CDR1 SGHDT and CDR2 YYEEEE. Trimming cost V 1 base and J 2 bases; bases outside gene matches: 4. The CDR3 loop is CASSLNGGAQETQYF. The CDR3 coding sequence is TGTGCCAGCAGCTTGAACGGGGGGGCGCAAGAGACCCAGTACTTC.

The chain uses TRBV6-4 and TRBJ2-1; 7 bases align to TRBD2. With 2 bases clipped from V and 6 bases from J, the junction kept 7 bases outside the gene matches. Germline CDR1 and CDR2: MRHNA and SNTAGT. The CDR3 totals 15 residues. The CDR3 nucleotides read TGTGCCAGCAGTGACGACGGGGGGTCCCCCAATGAGCAGTTCTTC. Translating it yields CASSDDGGSPNEQFF.

The rearrangement joins TRBV10-2 to TRBJ1-6; weak D call: TRBD1 (6 bases). V lost 0 bases, J lost 4 bases, and 13 bases lay in between. CDR3 length equals 17 residues. Germline V gene sequence: CDR1 WSHSY, CDR2 SAAADI. The DNA of the CDR3 is TGCGCCAGCAGTGAGTCCCCCCCAGGGGTGTATAATTCACCCCTCCACTTT. It is translated as CASSESPPGVYNSPLHF.

The V gene is TRBV18, the J gene TRBJ2-1; D ambiguous. CDR1 is KGHSH, CDR2 LQKENI, per germline. V gave up 2 bases and J gave up 0 bases, with 8 bases separating them. This CDR3 has 15 amino acids. CDR3 nucleotides: TGTGCCAGCTCACCAAGCATTAGCTCCTACAATGAGCAGTTCTTC. Its protein is CASSPSISSYNEQFF.

V gene TRBV5-1 combines with J gene TRBJ2-5; 10 bases map to TRBD2. CDR1 and CDR2 (germline): SGHRS, YFSETQ. The V gene end was trimmed by 3 bases and the J gene end by 4 bases; junction bases not matched to a gene: 3. This CDR3 comprises 14 residues. CDR3 sequence reads: CASSSVAGGETQYF. The CDR3 nucleotides read TGCGCCAGCAGCTCTGTAGCGGGGGGAGAGACCCAGTACTTC.